Listed here is a single TCR beta chain. Sequencing used immunoSEQ multiplex PCR; TCRdb keeps in-frame clones, though not all of them. The sample records about 85,000 clones, around 85% being singletons. CDR3 length equals 15 residues. V was pared by 3 bases and J by 0 bases, with 2 bases of the junction left unmatched. CDR1 LNHDA and CDR2 SQIVND come from the germline V gene (reference sequence). This record belongs to a study of radiotherapy plus CTLA-4 blockade in lung cancer. The chain is built from TRBV19 and TRBJ2-5; TRBD2 matches 9 bases. The receptor was isolated from a human donor with non-small cell lung cancer who had a partial response to radiotherapy plus ipilimumab. The sequences come from peripheral blood, collected from a patient treated with radiotherapy plus ipilimumab. CDR3 loop: CASSMTSGHQETQYF. The CDR3 nucleotides read TGTGCCAGTAGTATGACTAGCGGACACCAAGAGACCCAGTACTTC.